One sample yielded the 6 T cell receptor beta chains listed below, sequenced in a study of Graves' ophthalmopathy and Graves' hyperthyroidism. Amplification of the TCR beta CDR3 regions used RNA transcripts (as template). HTBI-primed RT-PCR formed the first round, and a multiplex PCR formed the second. TCRdb independently ran MiXCR on the multiplex PCR reads; one entry per CDR3 protein. Among 740,000 or so distinct CDR3 sequences listed, 40% were seen once. The sample comprised peripheral blood. The receptors derive from an adult man with Graves' ophthalmopathy.

Many counts were recorded for this clonotype. The chain carries TRBV9 and TRBJ1-2, with D possibly TRBD1 on 5 matching bases. Germline loops: CDR1 SGDLS, CDR2 YYNGEE. V was clipped by 4 bases and J by 5 bases, with 9 bases between them. The CDR3 is 12 residues long. The CDR3 DNA reads TGTGCCAGCAGCTCAGGGCTTTATGGCTACACCTTC. Its translation is CASSSGLYGYTF.

This clonotype was observed many times. The rearrangement links TRBV29-1 to TRBJ2-5; TRBD2 matches at 11 bases. The CDR3 consists of 17 residues. Germline assignment: CDR1 SQVTM and CDR2 ANQGSEA. J was trimmed by 5 bases and V by 3 bases; bases with no gene match: 14. This CDR3 reads CSVDGMTSGIDEETQYF. CDR3 DNA: TGCAGCGTTGATGGGATGACTAGCGGGATTGACGAGGAGACCCAGTACTTC. Variable domain in full (rest from reference TRBV29-1 and TRBJ2-5): SAVISQKPSRDICQRGTSLTIQCQVDSQVTMMFWYRQQPGQSLTLIATANQGSEATYESGFVIDKFPISRPNLTFSTLTVSNMSPEDSSIYLCSVDGMTSGIDEETQYFGPGTRLLVL.

The V and J genes are TRBV29-1 and TRBJ2-7; possible D gene TRBD1, 6 bases. CDR1 and CDR2 from the germline V gene are SQVTM and ANQGSEA. V was pared by 4 bases and J by 7 bases, with 11 bases between. The CDR3 length is 11 residues. CDR3: CSVAGASEQYF. CDR3 DNA: TGCAGCGTTGCAGGGGCGAGTGAGCAGTACTTC.

This clonotype was observed a few times. This sequence joins TRBV5-1 and TRBJ2-7, with D uncertain. Germline values: CDR1 SGHRS, CDR2 YFSETQ. The CDR3 loop spans 16 amino acids. The V and J ends lost 3 bases and 0 bases respectively, with 16 bases between them. CDR3 sequence: CASSSGLSLSSYEQYF. The DNA for the CDR3 is TGCGCCAGCAGCTCAGGCCTATCCCTAAGCTCCTACGAGCAGTACTTC.

A note on this clonotype: This clone may be a read error of a much larger clone one base away. The chain carries TRBV7-2 and TRBJ1-4, with a possible D match to TRBD1 (5 bases). In germline, CDR1 is SGHTA, CDR2 FQGNSA. Trimming removed 2 bases at V and 10 bases at J, with 11 bases between. The CDR3 is made up of 13 amino acids. As DNA, the CDR3 is TGTGCCAGCAGCTTATACTGGAGGGGAAAACTGTTTTTT. Translated, it gives CASSLYWRGKLFF.

J is TRBJ1-5 and V is TRBV6-1, with D unclear. Deletions cut 5 bases from V and 3 bases from J, with 14 bases between. This CDR3 has 15 residues. Germline assignment: CDR1 MNHNS and CDR2 SASEGT. The CDR3: CASSYSMRANQPQHF. The CDR3 region has the DNA TGTGCCAGCAGTTACTCGATGAGGGCCAATCAGCCCCAGCATTTT.